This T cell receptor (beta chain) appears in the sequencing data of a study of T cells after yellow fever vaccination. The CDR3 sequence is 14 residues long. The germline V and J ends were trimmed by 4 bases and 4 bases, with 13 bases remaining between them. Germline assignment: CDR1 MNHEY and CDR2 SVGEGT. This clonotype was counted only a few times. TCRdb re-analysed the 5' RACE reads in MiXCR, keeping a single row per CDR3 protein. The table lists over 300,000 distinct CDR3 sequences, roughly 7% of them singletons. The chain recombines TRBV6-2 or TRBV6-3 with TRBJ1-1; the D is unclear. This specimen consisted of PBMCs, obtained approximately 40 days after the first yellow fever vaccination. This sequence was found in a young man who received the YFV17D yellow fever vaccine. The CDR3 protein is CASSFRGRGTEAFF. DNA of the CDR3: TGTGCCAGCAGTTTCCGGGGTCGCGGCACTGAAGCTTTCTTT.